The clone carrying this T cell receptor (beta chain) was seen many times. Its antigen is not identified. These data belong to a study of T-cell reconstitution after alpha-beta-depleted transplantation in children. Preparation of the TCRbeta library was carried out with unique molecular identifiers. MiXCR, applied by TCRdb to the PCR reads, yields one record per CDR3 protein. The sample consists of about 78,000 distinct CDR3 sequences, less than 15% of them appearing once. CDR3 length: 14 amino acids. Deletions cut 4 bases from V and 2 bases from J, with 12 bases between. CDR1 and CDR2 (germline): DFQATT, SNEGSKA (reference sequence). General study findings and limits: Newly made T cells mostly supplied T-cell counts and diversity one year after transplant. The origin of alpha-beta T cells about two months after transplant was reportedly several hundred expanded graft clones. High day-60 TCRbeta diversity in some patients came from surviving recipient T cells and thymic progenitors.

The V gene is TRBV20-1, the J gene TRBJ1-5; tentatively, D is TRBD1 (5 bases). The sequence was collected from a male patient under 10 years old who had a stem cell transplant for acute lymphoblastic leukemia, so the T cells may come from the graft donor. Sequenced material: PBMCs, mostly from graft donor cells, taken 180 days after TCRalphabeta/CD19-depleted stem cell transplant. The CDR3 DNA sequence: TGCAGTGCTACCCAGGGTACCGGCAATCAGCCCCAGCATTTT. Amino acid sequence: CSATQGTGNQPQHF.